This T cell receptor beta chain was sequenced in a study of T-cell reconstitution after alpha-beta-depleted transplantation in children. Study outcomes and limitations: Once a year had passed after transplant, T-cell counts and diversity came mostly from newly produced T cells. TCRbeta diversity was high at day 60 in some patients (a result of surviving recipient T cells and thymic progenitors). Several hundred graft clones that had expanded were reportedly the source of alpha-beta T cells about two months after transplant.

Molecular barcoding with unique molecular identifiers was used for the TCRbeta library. TCRdb re-derived calls from the PCR reads in MiXCR, one entry per CDR3 protein. The data hold 280,000 or so distinct CDR3 sequences, with roughly 10% observed a single time. Turning to this clonotype: Its matching antigen is unknown.

Source: peripheral blood, taken 180 days after TCRalphabeta/CD19-depleted stem cell transplant. The receptor was derived from a male patient aged 2-9 years who had a stem cell transplant for chronic granulomatous disease, so the T cells may come from the graft donor.

The CDR3 coding sequence is TGTGCCAGCAGCTTGGGGCCCCCTACTAACACCGGGGAGCTGTTTTTT. It specifies CASSLGPPTNTGELFF. The chain recombines TRBV5-6 with TRBJ2-2, with D unclear. This CDR3 has 16 residues. Germline V gene sequence: CDR1 SGHDT, CDR2 YYEEEE. The V gene lost 0 bases and the J gene lost 2 bases, with 11 bases spanning the gap. Full variable domain (rest looked up from reference TRBV5-6 and TRBJ2-2): DAGVTQSPTHLIKTRGQQVTLRCSPKSGHDTVSWYQQALGQGPQFIFQYYEEEERQRGNFPDRFSGHQFPNYSSELNVNALLLGDSALYLCASSLGPPTNTGELFFGEGSRLTVL.